This T cell receptor beta chain was profiled in a study of OX40 agonist ivuxolimab in advanced cancers. Study-level background: Patients receiving dose escalation had hepatocellular carcinoma, melanoma, renal cell or head and neck cancer. Among those treated, three patients had partial responses, one with hepatocellular carcinoma and two with cutaneous melanoma. Study-level points and caveats: Clonal expansion from baseline to week 6 occurred in both CD4+ and CD8+ T cells.

The data were produced by immunoSEQ multiplex PCR, yet TCRdb's version contains in-frame clones alone and is incomplete. This sample has 84,000 or so clones, with around nine tenths found just once. V lost 4 bases to trimming and J lost 7 bases, with 17 bases between them. The CDR3 has 14 amino acids. Germline lookup yields CDR1 SGDLS and CDR2 YYNGEE. As regards this clone: Its antigen is as yet unknown.

The sample here was CD4+ or CD8+ T cells sorted from blood, taken in a trial of the OX40 agonist ivuxolimab. The chain couples TRBV9 to TRBJ1-1; no reliable D call. This clonotype was obtained from an adult with an advanced solid tumor such as melanoma, head and neck, liver or kidney cancer. DNA of the CDR3: TGTGCCAGCAGCACCCGGCCCTCTCCTCATGAAGCTTTCTTT. This encodes CASSTRPSPHEAFF.